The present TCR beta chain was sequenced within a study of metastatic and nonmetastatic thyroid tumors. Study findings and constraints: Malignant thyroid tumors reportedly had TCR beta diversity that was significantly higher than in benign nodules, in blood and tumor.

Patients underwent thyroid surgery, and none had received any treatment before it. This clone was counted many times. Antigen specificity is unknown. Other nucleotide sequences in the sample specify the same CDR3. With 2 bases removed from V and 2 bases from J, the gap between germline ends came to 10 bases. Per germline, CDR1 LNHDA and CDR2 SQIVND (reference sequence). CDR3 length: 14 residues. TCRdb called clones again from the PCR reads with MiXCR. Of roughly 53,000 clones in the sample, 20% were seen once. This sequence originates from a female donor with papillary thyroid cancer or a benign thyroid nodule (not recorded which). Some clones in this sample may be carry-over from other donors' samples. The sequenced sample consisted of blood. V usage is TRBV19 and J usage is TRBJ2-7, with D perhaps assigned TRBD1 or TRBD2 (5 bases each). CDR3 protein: CASSINLGAYEQYF. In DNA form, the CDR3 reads TGTGCCAGTAGTATAAATTTGGGGGCCTACGAGCAGTACTTC.